This T cell receptor beta chain originates from a study of T cell repertoires in cytomegalovirus infection. TCRdb fed the reads into MiXCR, producing one record per CDR3 protein. The sample yields about 890,000 distinct CDR3 sequences, 31% seen once. On this clonotype itself: No antigen is known for it.

This CDR3 has 14 residues. V dropped 7 bases and J dropped 6 bases, with 16 bases sitting between them. Looked up from germline, CDR1 is MNHEY and CDR2 is SMNVEV (reference sequence). The rearrangement links TRBV27 to TRBJ1-5; no clear D. This receptor was identified in a human donor in good health (CMV status not recorded). Some clones in this sample may be carry-over from other donors' samples. The input for sequencing was cultured CD8+ T cells from PBMCs, taken from culture after CMV antigen stimulation. CDR3 in amino acids: CASMSGLVGQPQHF. The CDR3 DNA reads TGTGCCAGCATGAGCGGTCTGGTTGGTCAGCCCCAGCATTTT.